The T cell receptor (beta chain) described here comes from a study of blood T cell repertoires in COVID-19. The CDR3 runs to 18 residues. Germline CDR1 reads MDHEN; CDR2 reads SYDVKM. V gave up 2 bases and J gave up 2 bases, with 20 bases separating them. Clones were sequenced by immunoSEQ multiplex PCR, and TCRdb holds only the in-frame ones, with some missing. The repertoire holds about 250,000 clones, with 80% to 85% as singletons. What was sequenced was PBMCs or T cells enriched from blood (not recorded which). The receptor was isolated from a man aged 45-60 years who had recovered from COVID-19. The chain carries TRBV28 and TRBJ2-3; TRBD2 might be the D (6 bases). CDR3 loop: CASSLRVSGGTTTDTQYF. The CDR3 nucleotides read TGTGCCAGCAGTTTAAGGGTGTCTGGCGGGACCACCACAGATACGCAGTATTTT.